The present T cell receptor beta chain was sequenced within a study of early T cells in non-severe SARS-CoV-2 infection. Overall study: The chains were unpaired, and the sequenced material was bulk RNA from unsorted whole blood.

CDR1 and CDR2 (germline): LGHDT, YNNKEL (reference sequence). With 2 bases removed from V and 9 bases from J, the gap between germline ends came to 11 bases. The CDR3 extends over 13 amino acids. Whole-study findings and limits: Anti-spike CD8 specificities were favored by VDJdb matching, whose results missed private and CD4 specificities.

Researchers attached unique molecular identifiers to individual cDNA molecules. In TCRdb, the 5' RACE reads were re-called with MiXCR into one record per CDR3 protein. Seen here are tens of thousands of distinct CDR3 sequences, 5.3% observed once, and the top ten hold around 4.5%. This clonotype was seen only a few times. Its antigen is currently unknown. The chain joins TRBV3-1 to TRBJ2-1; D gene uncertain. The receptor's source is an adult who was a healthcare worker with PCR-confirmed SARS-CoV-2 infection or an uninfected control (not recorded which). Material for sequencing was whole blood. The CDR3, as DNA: TGTGCCAGCAGCCAACTGGCGCCGGGTGAGCAGTTCTTC. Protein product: CASSQLAPGEQFF.